This paragraph reports one T cell receptor beta chain. Its target is not known. Per the germline V gene, CDR1 is SNHLY and CDR2 is FYNNEI. The CDR3 spans 15 residues. Trimming cost V 6 bases and J 1 base; bases outside gene matches: 5. cDNA reverse transcribed from extracted RNA served as the sequencing template. Profiled with immunoSEQ multiplex PCR; TCRdb holds only in-frame clones, not every one. Among 110,000 or so clones listed, 55% to 65% were seen once. The entry originates in a study of CD8+ T cells in alopecia areata. Study-wide findings and caveats: Clonality was higher in lesional than normal scalp, especially in alopecia totalis/universalis.

Sequencing used CD4+ T cells sorted from blood. The receptor was isolated from a human donor in good health. The rearrangement links TRBV2 to TRBJ1-2, with 10 bases fitting TRBD1. CDR3 sequence: CASSPDRGRNYGYTF. The CDR3 coding sequence is TGTGCCAGCAGCCCTGACAGGGGGCGTAACTATGGCTACACCTTC. The entire variable domain, with the rest obtained from reference TRBV2 and TRBJ1-2, is as follows: EPEVTQTPSHQVTQMGQEVILRCVPISNHLYFYWYRQILGQKVEFLVSFYNNEISEKSEIFDDQFSVERPDGSNFTLKIRSTKLEDSAMYFCASSPDRGRNYGYTFGSGTRLTVV.